Shown below are 16 T cell receptor beta chains from a single sample sequenced in a study of shared clonotypes between healthy human individuals. Produced via immunoSEQ multiplex PCR; TCRdb's table is partial and in-frame only. The repertoire includes roughly 500,000 clones, over 70% of them detected once, and 9.5% to 15% sits in the top ten. Source material: PBMCs. Receptors originate from a woman in her thirties or forties in good health. Some clones in this sample may be carry-over from other donors' samples.

This clone was observed at least ten times. Other nucleotide sequences in the sample specify the same CDR3. The gene calls are TRBV9 and TRBJ2-5; unclear D gene. Per the germline V gene, CDR1 is SGDLS and CDR2 is YYNGEE. With 0 bases removed from V and 1 base from J, the gap between germline ends came to 1 base. The CDR3 consists of 12 residues. The CDR3: CASSVGQETQYF. The CDR3 DNA reads TGTGCCAGCAGCGTAGGCCAAGAGACCCAGTACTTC. The full variable domain, in which reference TRBV9 and TRBJ2-5 provide the parts outside the CDR3, is DSGVTQTPKHLITATGQRVTLRCSPRSGDLSVYWYQQSLDQGLQFLIQYYNGEERAKGNILERFSAQQFPDLHSELNLSSLELGDSALYFCASSVGQETQYFGPGTRLLVL.

On this clone itself: Since a far larger clone is one base different, this is likely a read error. This chain joins TRBV18 and TRBJ2-5; D is possibly TRBD1 or TRBD2 (5 bases each). CDR3 length equals 13 residues. The ends were cut back, 3 bases at V and 5 bases at J, with 10 bases in the middle. CDR1 is KGHSH and CDR2 is LQKENI in the germline V gene. The CDR3 here is CASSPRDVETQYF. The CDR3 region has the DNA TGTGCCAGCTCACCCAGGGACGTGGAGACCCAGTACTTC.

The chain couples TRBV4-3 to TRBJ1-2; D unclear. Between the trimmed V and J ends, which lost 0 bases and 7 bases, there was a span of 12 bases. The CDR3 length is 14 residues. Germline V gene data show CDR1 as LGHNA and CDR2 as YSLEER. This CDR3 is CASSQDRVTSGYTF. CDR3 DNA: TGCGCCAGCAGCCAAGATCGAGTCACGAGTGGCTACACCTTC.

The rearrangement links TRBV7-8 to TRBJ1-2; no clear D gene. The germline V gene encodes CDR1 SGHVS and CDR2 FQNEAQ. V was shortened by 2 bases and J by 2 bases, with 6 bases between the two germline ends. The CDR3 is 13 amino acids. CDR3 nucleotide sequence: TGTGCCAGCAGCTTATCAAGAAACTATGGCTACACCTTC. Residues: CASSLSRNYGYTF.

The rearrangement links TRBV10-3 to TRBJ2-1; 10 nucleotides align to TRBD2. The ends lost 10 bases at V and 2 bases at J; junction bases unmatched: 11. In germline, CDR1 is ENHRY, CDR2 SYGVKD. This CDR3 has 16 residues. For the CDR3, the DNA is TGTGCCACCACCGATAGCGGGAGGAGCACCTACAATGAGCAGTTCTTC. This sequence encodes CATTDSGRSTYNEQFF.

On this clone: A far larger clone is one base from this, pointing to a likely read error. The rearrangement joins TRBV7-2 to TRBJ1-1, with D unresolved. Looked up from germline, CDR1 is SGHTA and CDR2 is FQGNSA. This CDR3 spans 14 amino acids. The chain's CDR3 is CASGLVGGDTEAFF. In nucleotides, the CDR3 is TGTGCCAGCGGCTTAGTGGGAGGTGACACTGAAGCTTTCTTT.

V is TRBV10-2 and J is TRBJ1-3; D not certain. The germline V and J ends were trimmed by 6 bases and 1 base, with 10 bases remaining between them. The length of the CDR3 is 14 residues. Germline V gives CDR1 WSHSY, CDR2 SAAADI. CDR3 amino acids: CASSGGRSGNTIYF. The CDR3 nucleotides are TGCGCCAGCAGCGGTGGCAGATCTGGAAACACCATATATTTT.

The table lists this clone with a few counts. The rearrangement links TRBV14 to TRBJ1-2; D not certain. Germline V gives CDR1 SGHDN, CDR2 FVKESK. The CDR3 covers 15 residues. V was pared by 0 bases and J by 4 bases, with 12 bases between. CDR3 loop: CASSQEVGSAYGYTF. CDR3 nucleotides: TGTGCCAGCAGCCAAGAGGTGGGCTCCGCCTATGGCTACACCTTC. Based on the CDR3 plus reference TRBV14 and TRBJ1-2, the full variable domain is EAGVTQFPSHSVIEKGQTVTLRCDPISGHDNLYWYRRVMGKEIKFLLHFVKESKQDESGMPNNRFLAERTGGTYSTLKVQPAELEDSGVYFCASSQEVGSAYGYTFGSGTRLTVV.

For the CDR3, the DNA is TGTGCCAGCAGCCTTCGGAGCACCGGGGAGCTGTTTTTT. Protein sequence: CASSLRSTGELFF. The chain links TRBV9 to TRBJ2-2, with D unresolved. The germline V gene encodes CDR1 SGDLS and CDR2 YYNGEE. V gave up 4 bases and J gave up 4 bases, with 8 bases separating them. The CDR3 sequence is 13 residues long.

The V call is TRBV7-2, the J call TRBJ1-5, with a weak D call TRBD1 (5 bases). Trimming left V 8 bases short and J 4 bases short, with 9 bases between. The CDR3 sequence is 12 residues long. Germline CDR1 SGHTA, CDR2 FQGNSA. The CDR3 here is CASGGGNQPQHF. The CDR3 nucleotides read TGTGCCAGCGGGGGGGGGAATCAGCCCCAGCATTTT.

The V gene is TRBV5-5, the J gene TRBJ2-5; 9 bases are a match to TRBD2. CDR1 and CDR2 from the germline V gene are SGHKS and YYEKEE (reference sequence). V lost 2 bases, J lost 5 bases, and 4 bases stayed unmatched. This CDR3 comprises 14 residues. This chain's CDR3 is CASSFSSGTETQYF. CDR3 coding DNA: TGTGCCAGCAGCTTCTCTAGCGGGACGGAGACCCAGTACTTC.

This rearrangement joins TRBV5-6 to TRBJ1-2; D gene uncertain. The CDR3 totals 12 residues. The V and J ends lost 5 bases and 5 bases respectively, with 10 bases between them. Germline values: CDR1 SGHDT, CDR2 YYEEEE. The CDR3 DNA is TGTGCCAGCAGTATCGCAAGTTATGGCTACACCTTC. Amino acids: CASSIASYGYTF.

The chain uses TRBV16 and TRBJ1-2; 8 bases map to TRBD1. Germline CDR1 is KGHSY and CDR2 is FQNENV. Trimming took 5 bases from V and 8 from J; bases not matched to a gene: 22. The CDR3 length is 18 residues. Written as DNA, the CDR3 is TGTGCCAGCAGCGATACCAGGGACAGGTTTTCCCTTGTAGGAGGCTACACCTTC. This sequence encodes CASSDTRDRFSLVGGYTF.

This clone was detected ten times or more. This rearrangement joins TRBV7-2 to TRBJ2-3, with 12 bases that match TRBD2. This CDR3 contains 19 residues. Germline V CDR1 and CDR2: SGHTA, FQGNSA. V lost 1 base and J lost 1; bases outside the gene matches: 9. CDR3 DNA: TGTGCCAGCAGCTTAGTCCTAGCGGGAGGGCATTTTGGCACAGATACGCAGTATTTT. It codes for CASSLVLAGGHFGTDTQYF. Looking up the rest from reference TRBV7-2 and TRBJ2-3 gives the full variable domain: GAGVSQSPSNKVTEKGKDVELRCDPISGHTALYWYRQSLGQGLEFLIYFQGNSAPDKSGLPSDRFSAERTGGSVSTLTIQRTQQEDSAVYLCASSLVLAGGHFGTDTQYFGPGTRLTVL.

The rearrangement links TRBV19 to TRBJ2-5, with 9 bases that match TRBD2. In germline, CDR1 is LNHDA, CDR2 SQIVND (reference sequence). The length of the CDR3 is 14 residues. V trimming: 5 bases; J trimming: 5 bases; junction bases outside the gene matches: 6. CDR3 residues: CASSGHSGSETQYF. CDR3 coding DNA: TGTGCCAGTAGTGGGCATAGCGGGAGTGAGACCCAGTACTTC.

V and J are TRBV4-3 and TRBJ2-7, with no clear D. Trimming cost V 0 bases and J 2 bases, with 5 bases left between them. The CDR3 contains 13 residues. Germline loops: CDR1 LGHNA, CDR2 YSLEER. For the CDR3, the DNA is TGCGCCAGCAGCCAAGATCGTGCCTACGAGCAGTACTTC. This codes for CASSQDRAYEQYF.